This T cell receptor beta chain was profiled in a study of cytomegalovirus exposure and HLA in healthy donors. The CDR3 runs to 16 residues. Germline V lookup: CDR1 LNHDA, CDR2 SQIVND (reference sequence). V shed 3 bases and J 2 bases; nucleotides not matched to a gene: 8. With 60 Vbeta and 13 Jbeta primers, the PCR was carried out. Generated by immunoSEQ multiplex PCR, the TCRdb table keeps only in-frame clones and is missing some. The repertoire table contains tens of thousands of clones. The V call is TRBV19, the J call TRBJ2-7; 9 bases are shared with TRBD1. This receptor was identified in a woman aged 30 to 39 in good health and CMV-seropositive. The specimen sequenced was PBMCs. The CDR3 region is CASSIAGQGITYEQYF. For the CDR3, the DNA is TGTGCCAGTAGTATCGCGGGACAGGGAATAACCTACGAGCAGTACTTC.